The rows below give T cell receptor beta chains drawn from one sample of a study of CD8 T cells in Susac syndrome. Each CDR3 protein gets one entry after TCRdb re-called the immunoSEQ multiplex PCR reads with MiXCR. The repertoire has 120,000 to 150,000 distinct CDR3 sequences, over 85% of them found once; the top ten carry roughly 0.27%. Source material: CD8+ T cells from PBMCs. These receptors originate from a human donor in good health. Each CDR3 is given with its conserved first and last residue. A D gene is named only where the DNA matches it firmly. Not all rows give a size; the values are once, few, many and, for expanded clones, a class.

J: TRBJ2-7
size: .
V: TRBV27
D: TRBD2
CDR3: CASSWAGESYEQYF
DNA: TGTGCCAGCAGCTGGGCGGGAGAGTCCTACGAGCAGTACTTC

J: TRBJ2-1
size: .
V: TRBV4-3
D: .
CDR3: CASSPWSGNEQFF
DNA: TGCGCCAGCAGCCCCTGGAGTGGCAATGAGCAGTTCTTC

J: TRBJ1-4
size: .
V: TRBV6-1
D: TRBD1
CDR3: CASTEGGYVLQGDEEKLFF
DNA: TGTGCCAGCACCGAGGGAGGGTATGTTCTTCAGGGGGATGAGGAAAAACTGTTTTTT

J: TRBJ1-1
size: .
V: TRBV28
D: TRBD1
CDR3: CASSPKTGTRSEAFF
DNA: TGTGCCAGCAGTCCAAAGACAGGGACAAGGTCTGAAGCTTTCTTT

J: TRBJ2-3
size: .
V: TRBV3-1
D: .
CDR3: CASSQRHSTDTQYF
DNA: TGTGCCAGCAGCCAGCGACATAGCACAGATACGCAGTATTTT

J: TRBJ2-7
size: .
V: TRBV2
D: .
CDR3: CASSGILPYEQYF
DNA: TGTGCCAGCAGCGGGATACTCCCCTACGAGCAGTACTTC

J: TRBJ1-5
size: .
V: TRBV12-3/TRBV12-4
D: TRBD1
CDR3: CASSLADRGRGSQHF
DNA: TGTGCCAGCAGTTTAGCGGACAGGGGCCGTGGGTCCCAGCATTTT

J: TRBJ2-7
size: few
V: TRBV28
D: .
CDR3: CASSFSVYEQYF
DNA: TGTGCCAGCAGTTTCTCTGTATACGAGCAGTACTTC

J: TRBJ2-4
size: once
V: TRBV11-2
D: .
CDR3: CASSSTGAKNIQYF
DNA: TGTGCCAGCAGCTCAACAGGGGCCAAAAACATTCAGTACTTC

J: TRBJ1-1
size: .
V: TRBV15
D: .
CDR3: CATSTWVLVGTEAFF
DNA: TGTGCCACCAGCACGTGGGTCCTAGTGGGCACTGAAGCTTTCTTT

J: TRBJ2-2
size: .
V: TRBV6-5
D: TRBD1
CDR3: CASRPGTGYTGELFF
DNA: TGTGCCAGCAGGCCCGGGACAGGCTACACCGGGGAGCTGTTTTTT

J: TRBJ2-5
size: .
V: TRBV24-1
D: TRBD2
CDR3: CATSETGTSGEETQYF
DNA: TGTGCCACCAGTGAAACCGGGACTAGCGGGGAAGAGACCCAGTACTTC

J: TRBJ2-2
size: .
V: TRBV12-3/TRBV12-4
D: .
CDR3: CASSLGGAELFF
DNA: TGTGCCAGCAGTTTAGGGGGCGCGGAGCTGTTTTTT

J: TRBJ2-1
size: many
V: TRBV7-9
D: .
CDR3: CASSLAGGYNEQFF
DNA: TGTGCCAGCAGCTTAGCGGGGGGCTACAATGAGCAGTTCTTC

J: TRBJ1-5
size: .
V: TRBV6-2/TRBV6-3
D: .
CDR3: CASTGVQSNQPQHF
DNA: TGTGCCAGCACGGGAGTTCAGAGCAATCAGCCCCAGCATTTT

J: TRBJ2-5
size: .
V: TRBV7-8
D: TRBD1
CDR3: CASSPYPAMNRGETQYF
DNA: TGTGCCAGCAGCCCCTACCCCGCCATGAACAGGGGGGAGACCCAGTACTTC

J: TRBJ2-1
size: .
V: TRBV24-1
D: .
CDR3: CATSDLRGVSYEQFF
DNA: TGTGCCACCAGTGATTTGAGGGGAGTGAGCTATGAGCAGTTCTTC

J: TRBJ2-1
size: .
V: TRBV28
D: .
CDR3: CASREFVNEQFF
DNA: TGTGCCAGCAGGGAGTTCGTAAATGAGCAGTTCTTC

J: TRBJ2-1
size: .
V: TRBV12-3/TRBV12-4
D: TRBD2
CDR3: CASTLAGSYNEQFF
DNA: TGTGCCAGCACCTTAGCGGGCTCCTACAATGAGCAGTTCTTC

J: TRBJ2-3
size: .
V: TRBV6-2/TRBV6-3
D: .
CDR3: CASGIPDTQYF
DNA: TGTGCCAGCGGCATCCCAGATACGCAGTATTTT

J: TRBJ2-5
size: .
V: TRBV4-2
D: .
CDR3: CASSQVPGQETQYF
DNA: TGTGCCAGCAGCCAAGTTCCTGGCCAAGAGACCCAGTACTTC

J: TRBJ2-1
size: .
V: TRBV7-9
D: TRBD2
CDR3: CASSTPGLAGYNEQFF
DNA: TGTGCCAGCAGCACACCGGGACTAGCGGGATACAATGAGCAGTTCTTC

J: TRBJ2-7
size: .
V: TRBV20-1
D: TRBD2
CDR3: CSVTGTRTYEQYF
DNA: TGCAGTGTAACCGGGACTAGGACCTACGAGCAGTACTTC

J: TRBJ2-3
size: .
V: TRBV18
D: .
CDR3: CASSPSLAIVTDTQYF
DNA: TGTGCCAGCTCACCCTCTCTAGCGATAGTCACAGATACGCAGTATTTT

J: TRBJ1-1
size: .
V: TRBV9
D: .
CDR3: CASRPGSGEAFF
DNA: TGTGCCAGCAGACCCGGGAGTGGTGAAGCTTTCTTT

J: TRBJ2-7
size: .
V: TRBV20-1
D: .
CDR3: CSAKEGVSYEQYF
DNA: TGCAGTGCTAAGGAAGGGGTATCCTACGAGCAGTACTTC

J: TRBJ1-1
size: .
V: TRBV4-1
D: .
CDR3: CASSPRHNMNTEAFF
DNA: TGCGCCAGCAGCCCCCGACACAACATGAACACTGAAGCTTTCTTT

J: TRBJ2-7
size: .
V: TRBV18
D: TRBD2
CDR3: CASSPLGLADLHSYEQYF
DNA: TGTGCCAGCTCACCACTGGGACTAGCGGACCTCCACTCCTACGAGCAGTACTTC

J: TRBJ1-2
size: .
V: TRBV29-1
D: TRBD1
CDR3: CSVGGQGGGYTF
DNA: TGCAGCGTGGGGGGACAGGGTGGTGGCTACACCTTC

J: TRBJ2-2
size: .
V: TRBV2
D: TRBD1
CDR3: CASRDRDRGTGELFF
DNA: TGTGCCAGCAGAGACCGGGACAGGGGAACCGGGGAGCTGTTTTTT

J: TRBJ2-7
size: .
V: TRBV7-9
D: TRBD2
CDR3: CASSGLAGDAQYF
DNA: TGTGCCAGCTCCGGACTAGCGGGAGATGCGCAGTACTTC